Below are 26 T cell receptor beta chains sequenced from a single sample in a study of memory CD4+ T cells and cytomegalovirus serostatus. Single viable CD3+CD4+CD8-CD45RO+ cells were sorted as the memory CD4+ T cells. Produced via immunoSEQ multiplex PCR; TCRdb's table is partial and in-frame only. The table includes 30,000 to 45,000 clones, approximately 79% detected once. Specimen: memory CD4+ T cells from blood. These TCRs come from an adult in good health and CMV-seropositive.

The CDR3 is CASSLWQGRSDTQYF. The CDR3 nucleotides are TGTGCCAGCAGCTTGTGGCAGGGGAGGTCAGATACGCAGTATTTT. The chain recombines TRBV5-6 with TRBJ2-3; D may correspond to TRBD1 or TRBD2 (6 bases each). V was cut by 1 base and J by 4 bases, with 13 bases left in between. Germline CDR1 SGHDT, CDR2 YYEEEE. The CDR3 runs to 15 residues.

In this sample, this clone turned up a few times. The gene calls are TRBV6-5 and TRBJ1-2; 10 nucleotides line up with TRBD1. Germline trimming cut 5 bases from V and 8 bases from J; bases unmatched to any gene: 11. CDR1 and CDR2 from the germline V gene are MNHEY and SVGAGI. The CDR3 spans 15 residues. The CDR3 loop is CASSPDFGTGAGYTF. In nucleotides, the CDR3 is TGTGCCAGCAGTCCCGATTTCGGGACAGGGGCCGGCTACACCTTC.

The chain couples TRBV11-1 to TRBJ2-1; possibly TRBD2 for D (6 bases). The CDR3 length is 16 residues. Germline assignment: CDR1 SGHAT and CDR2 FQDESV (reference sequence). The ends were cut back, 1 base at V and 0 bases at J, with 10 bases in the middle. CDR3 sequence: CASSLGGASSYNEQFF. The CDR3 coding sequence is TGTGCCAGCAGCTTAGGCGGGGCAAGCTCCTACAATGAGCAGTTCTTC.

This clone is a singleton in its sample. This chain uses TRBV9 with TRBJ2-2, with D perhaps matching TRBD1 (6 bases). The V gene's germline CDR1 is SGDLS and CDR2 YYNGEE. This CDR3 spans 14 amino acids. Trimming cost V 3 bases and J 6 bases, with 12 bases left between them. The CDR3 nucleotides are TGTGCCAGCAGCGCCTATTACAGGGCCGGGGAGCTGTTTTTT. Residues: CASSAYYRAGELFF.

The chain is built from TRBV27 and TRBJ1-2, with D uncertain. Germline CDR1 and CDR2: MNHEY and SMNVEV (reference sequence). The CDR3 runs to 13 residues. V dropped 6 bases and J dropped 8 bases, with 16 bases sitting between them. The CDR3 sequence is CASRYTSTGGYTF. CDR3 DNA: TGTGCCAGCAGGTATACCTCGACGGGAGGCTACACCTTC.

The chain carries TRBV9 and TRBJ2-7; 9 bases align to TRBD2. From germline, CDR1 is SGDLS and CDR2 YYNGEE. Trimming took 0 bases from V and 1 from J; bases not matched to a gene: 5. The CDR3 spans 16 residues. The CDR3 loop reads CASSVDAGGPSYEQYF. The CDR3 DNA follows: TGTGCCAGCAGCGTAGACGCGGGAGGGCCTTCCTACGAGCAGTACTTC.

V gene TRBV27 combines with J gene TRBJ2-7; a possible D gene is TRBD1 (6 bases). V shed 4 bases and J shed 3 bases, with 13 bases lying between them. CDR3 size: 14 residues. The germline CDR1 and CDR2 sequences are MNHEY and SMNVEV (reference sequence). The CDR3 here is CASSSAGVNYEQYF. CDR3 nucleotide sequence: TGTGCCAGCAGTTCCGCAGGGGTAAACTACGAGCAGTACTTC.

This chain connects TRBV4-1 to TRBJ2-1; 9 positions match TRBD2. The CDR3 has 16 residues. Unmatched junction bases numbered 8, after V lost 4 bases and J lost 4 bases. In germline, CDR1 is MGHRA, CDR2 YSYEKL. In DNA form, the CDR3 reads TGCGCCAGCAGCCGGAACCTAGCGGGATCGTACAATGAGCAGTTCTTC. As protein: CASSRNLAGSYNEQFF.

The DNA of the CDR3 is TGTGCCAGCAGCTTGGGAGAAAACACCGGGGAGCTGTTTTTT. This encodes CASSLGENTGELFF. The rearrangement joins TRBV5-4 to TRBJ2-2; D not resolved. CDR1 and CDR2 (germline): SGHNT, YYREEE (reference sequence). Trimming cost V 0 bases and J 2 bases, with 5 bases left between them. This CDR3 has 14 residues.

V usage is TRBV19 and J usage is TRBJ2-1; D tentatively reads TRBD1 or TRBD2 (6 bases each). With 6 bases removed from V and 6 bases from J, the gap between germline ends came to 18 bases. This CDR3 has 15 residues. The V gene's germline CDR1 is LNHDA and CDR2 SQIVND (reference sequence). CDR3 in amino acids: CASRRGAGGANEQFF. For the CDR3, the DNA is TGTGCCAGTAGGAGGGGGGCCGGTGGGGCCAATGAGCAGTTCTTC.

J is TRBJ1-2 and V is TRBV10-2, with D possibly TRBD1 on 5 matching bases. V was shortened by 6 bases and J by 4 bases, with 15 bases between the two germline ends. The length of the CDR3 is 14 residues. Germline V gives CDR1 WSHSY, CDR2 SAAADI. The CDR3 nucleotides are TGCGCCAGCAGGGGGGGGTTGCGCTCCTATGGCTACACCTTC. It is translated as CASRGGLRSYGYTF.

This chain connects TRBV19 to TRBJ1-2, with D tentatively TRBD1 (5 bases). The CDR3 extends over 14 amino acids. V gave up 9 bases and J gave up 9 bases, with 23 bases separating them. Germline CDR1 LNHDA, CDR2 SQIVND (reference sequence). CDR3 bases: TGTGCCAGCTGCCGCGGCAGGGTGCCCCTTAGCTACACCTTC. Encoded protein: CASCRGRVPLSYTF.

On this clone: Other DNA sequences in this specimen translate into the identical CDR3. The genes are TRBV5-1 and TRBJ1-2; D possibly corresponds to TRBD1 (5 bases). The ends were cut back, 0 bases at V and 8 bases at J, with 11 bases in the middle. This CDR3 has 13 residues. CDR1 SGHRS and CDR2 YFSETQ come from the germline V gene. As DNA, the CDR3 is TGCGCCAGCAGCTTGGGGCAGGGTGAAGGCTACACCTTC. The encoded protein is CASSLGQGEGYTF.

The genes are TRBV7-8 and TRBJ2-1, with no clear D. CDR3 length equals 16 residues. Germline assignment: CDR1 SGHVS and CDR2 FQNEAQ. V gave up 5 bases and J gave up 2 bases, with 16 bases separating them. CDR3 region: CASSPLRGAAYNEQFF. CDR3 bases: TGTGCCAGCAGCCCACTCCGCGGAGCAGCCTACAATGAGCAGTTCTTC.

The J gene is TRBJ2-1, the V gene TRBV28; 9 positions match TRBD2. This CDR3 contains 15 residues. With 4 bases clipped from V and 3 bases from J, the junction kept 4 bases outside the gene matches. The germline V gene has CDR1 MDHEN and CDR2 SYDVKM. For the CDR3, the DNA is TGTGCCAGCAGTTATTCTAGCGGGATCTACAATGAGCAGTTCTTC. Residues: CASSYSSGIYNEQFF.

The V gene is TRBV5-4, the J gene TRBJ2-2, with TRBD2 identical over 7 bases. Germline V gene sequence: CDR1 SGHNT, CDR2 YYREEE (reference sequence). After removal of 1 base from V and 3 bases from J, the junction contained 3 bases not matched to a gene. This CDR3 has 15 amino acids. CDR3 region: CASSLIGRDTGELFF. CDR3 DNA sequence: TGTGCCAGCAGCTTGATAGGGAGGGACACCGGGGAGCTGTTTTTT. Full variable domain (rest looked up from reference TRBV5-4 and TRBJ2-2): ETGVTQSPTHLIKTRGQQVTLRCSSQSGHNTVSWYQQALGQGPQFIFQYYREEENGRGNFPPRFSGLQFPNYSSELNVNALELDDSALYLCASSLIGRDTGELFFGEGSRLTVL.

The rearrangement joins TRBV12-5 to TRBJ1-1; D is undetermined. Germline loops: CDR1 LGHNT, CDR2 FRNRAP. V gave up 6 bases and J gave up 10 bases, with 6 bases separating them. This CDR3 spans 9 amino acids. The CDR3 DNA follows: TGTGCTAGTGGCCCTGGAGCTTTCTTT. Translated, it gives CASGPGAFF.

This CDR3 reads CASSLNPKNIQYF. In DNA form, the CDR3 reads TGTGCCAGCAGTTTAAATCCCAAAAACATTCAGTACTTC. The J gene is TRBJ2-4, the V gene TRBV27; no firm D call. The germline CDR1 and CDR2 sequences are MNHEY and SMNVEV (reference sequence). The V end was cut by 2 bases, the J end by 2 bases, with 4 bases between. The CDR3 extends over 13 amino acids.

In its sample, this clone was seen a few times. The genes are TRBV7-2 and TRBJ2-5; D possibly corresponds to TRBD1 (6 bases). The ends were cut back, 3 bases at V and 2 bases at J, with 7 bases in the middle. The germline V gene has CDR1 SGHTA and CDR2 FQGNSA. The CDR3 runs 13 residues. The CDR3: CASSFGTQETQYF. The CDR3 nucleotides are TGTGCCAGCAGCTTCGGGACACAAGAGACCCAGTACTTC.

As concerns this clone: Its ends do not fully match the called genes, so a read error is possible. The chain carries TRBV7-7 and TRBJ1-2, with no clear D. Germline loops: CDR1 SSHAT, CDR2 FNYEAQ (reference sequence). The CDR3 is 13 amino acids. The DNA for the CDR3 is TGTGCTAGCAGTCGCGGACGAGTCTATGGCTACACCTTC. Translating it yields CASSRGRVYGYTF.

V usage is TRBV11-2 and J usage is TRBJ1-1, with a weak D call TRBD1 (5 bases). The germline gives CDR1 SGHAT, CDR2 FQNNGV. V shed 3 bases and J shed 8 bases, with 25 bases lying between them. This CDR3 region has 17 residues. The CDR3 loop reads CASSFWSFALGLREAFF. CDR3 nucleotide sequence: TGTGCCAGCAGCTTTTGGTCATTTGCGTTGGGGCTCCGGGAAGCTTTCTTT.

The chain recombines TRBV6-1 with TRBJ1-3; D not certain. CDR1 and CDR2 (germline): MNHNS, SASEGT. V lost 2 bases, J lost 0 bases, and 5 bases lay in between. This CDR3 is 14 amino acids long. Here the CDR3 DNA reads TGTGCCAGCAGTGAATACATCTCTGGAAACACCATATATTTT. Translation: CASSEYISGNTIYF.

The rearrangement links TRBV5-4 to TRBJ2-2; a possible D gene is TRBD2 (6 bases). The CDR3 loop spans 15 amino acids. The germline CDR1 and CDR2 sequences are SGHNT and YYREEE (reference sequence). V was pared by 0 bases and J by 1 base, with 7 bases between. This CDR3 is CASSLDGGNTGELFF. The CDR3, as DNA: TGTGCCAGCAGCTTGGACGGGGGGAACACCGGGGAGCTGTTTTTT.

In the case of this clone: One end of the junction varies from germline; a read error may be responsible. The same CDR3 is also encoded by other DNA sequences in this sample. The chain uses TRBV29-1 and TRBJ2-5; a possible D gene is TRBD2 (6 bases). CDR3 size: 12 residues. Germline lookup yields CDR1 SQVTM and CDR2 ANQGSEA. CDR3 sequence reads: CSVGPGEETQYF. CDR3 nucleotide sequence: TGCAGCGTTGGCCCGGGAGAAGAAACCCAGTACTTC.

This chain joins TRBV4-1 and TRBJ2-2; D possibly corresponds to TRBD2 (6 bases). Between the trimmed V and J ends, which lost 1 base and 0 bases, there was a span of 9 bases. The CDR3 extends over 16 amino acids. Germline values: CDR1 MGHRA, CDR2 YSYEKL. In DNA form, the CDR3 reads TGCGCCAGCAGCCAAGGGGCTAGCGCGAACACCGGGGAGCTGTTTTTT. It is translated as CASSQGASANTGELFF.

The chain uses TRBV28 and TRBJ2-7; D possibly corresponds to TRBD2 (6 bases). The CDR3 sequence is 16 residues long. Deletions cut 6 bases from V and 4 bases from J, with 22 bases between. CDR1 is MDHEN and CDR2 is SYDVKM in the germline V gene. CDR3 sequence reads: CASSSGLSPTLYEQYF. In DNA form, the CDR3 reads TGTGCCAGCAGCAGCGGACTATCCCCTACCCTATACGAGCAGTACTTC.